This T cell receptor (beta chain) was identified in a study of lymphopenia after photon versus proton radiotherapy. Overall study results and limits: In patients who died, overall survival fell as post-nadir TCR diversity dropped more.

The CDR3 contains 19 residues. V lost 5 bases to trimming and J lost 3 bases; unmatched junction nucleotides: 11. The germline CDR1 and CDR2 sequences are MNHEY and SMNVEV (reference sequence). Method: immunoSEQ multiplex PCR; TCRdb's copy keeps in-frame clones and lacks some. The sample shows 15,000 to 20,000 clones, 75% to 90% of them seen only once. A remark on this clone: Its specificity is unknown.

Sequencing was performed on peripheral blood, taken from a patient treated with proton-based radiotherapy. The chain couples TRBV27 to TRBJ2-6, with TRBD1 matching 12 bases. The source of this sequence is a man between 70 and 80 years old with pancreatic cancer. The CDR3 spells CASSPTRGQGAGGANVLTF. In DNA, the CDR3 is TGTGCCAGCAGTCCGACGAGGGGACAGGGGGCTGGTGGGGCCAACGTCCTGACTTTC. The whole variable domain, remainder taken from reference TRBV27 and TRBJ2-6, is EAQVTQNPRYLITVTGKKLTVTCSQNMNHEYMSWYRQDPGLGLRQIYYSMNVEVTDKGDVPEGYKVSRKEKRNFPLILESPSPNQTSLYFCASSPTRGQGAGGANVLTFGAGSRLTVL.